This entry lists 31 T cell receptor beta chains sequenced from one sample in a study of blood T cell repertoires in COVID-19. Measured with immunoSEQ multiplex PCR; TCRdb has only the in-frame clones, and not every one. The repertoire consists of roughly 130,000 clones, with 84% occurring once and the leading ten covering approximately 9%. Sequencing used peripheral blood. Receptors originate from a man aged 30 to 45 with COVID-19, enrolled during active disease.

The V gene is TRBV19, the J gene TRBJ1-1; the match to TRBD1 covers 9 bases. The ends lost 6 bases at V and 8 bases at J; junction bases unmatched: 4. The CDR3 runs to 12 residues. The germline V gene has CDR1 LNHDA and CDR2 SQIVND (reference sequence). The CDR3 reads CASSSGQGEAFF. The CDR3 DNA reads as TGTGCCAGTAGCTCAGGACAGGGGGAAGCTTTCTTT.

As regards this clone: A read error may produce the germline difference seen at one junction end. The CDR3 sequence is CASSLTRDGLGEQFF. The CDR3 DNA reads TGTGCTAGCAGCTTGACTAGAGACGGCCTGGGGGAGCAGTTCTTC. The gene calls are TRBV7-7 and TRBJ2-1, with a weak D call TRBD2 (6 bases). This CDR3 has 15 residues. From germline, CDR1 is SSHAT and CDR2 FNYEAQ (reference sequence).

The chain is built from TRBV6-6 and TRBJ1-5, with D perhaps matching TRBD1 (5 bases). The CDR3 consists of 14 residues. V lost 9 bases and J 6 bases, leaving 18 bases between the germline ends. Germline-derived CDR1 and CDR2 are MNHNY and SVGAGI (reference sequence). The CDR3 nucleotides read TGTGCCAGTGCAATTGGGACTGCGCCTCAGCCCCAGCATTTT. Translating gives CASAIGTAPQPQHF.

This clone was seen just once. The chain couples TRBV5-4 to TRBJ2-5, with TRBD1 as a possible D gene (5 bases). The CDR3 loop spans 14 amino acids. Germline V gene data show CDR1 as SGHNT and CDR2 as YYREEE (reference sequence). Trimming removed 6 bases from V and 5 bases from J, with 17 bases in between. For the CDR3, the DNA is TGTGCCAGCACTGGGGTGGGGCAGGACGAGACCCAGTACTTC. Translation gives CASTGVGQDETQYF.

The V call is TRBV28, the J call TRBJ2-7; possibly TRBD1 for D (6 bases). The CDR3 loop spans 11 amino acids. V lost 6 bases and J 12 bases, leaving 15 bases between the germline ends. Germline CDR1 and CDR2: MDHEN and SYDVKM. CDR3 coding DNA: TGTGCCAGCAGCCAGGGGCCCGGGTGGTACTTC. The encoded protein is CASSQGPGWYF.

This chain joins TRBV24-1 and TRBJ2-7; D unresolved. V gave up 3 bases and J gave up 3 bases, with 8 bases separating them. Germline V lookup: CDR1 KGHDR, CDR2 SFDVKD. The CDR3 contains 13 residues. CDR3 nucleotide sequence: TGTGCCACCAGTGATAGTGGCCTCTACGAGCAGTACTTC. Residues: CATSDSGLYEQYF.

This clone was observed a single time. This chain links TRBV29-1 with TRBJ1-1, with D perhaps matching TRBD1 (6 bases). V lost 5 bases, J lost 1 base, and 8 bases lay in between. CDR3 length: 12 amino acids. Germline V gives CDR1 SQVTM, CDR2 ANQGSEA. Written as DNA, the CDR3 is TGCAGCGTTTGGACAGCGAACACTGAAGCTTTCTTT. It translates to CSVWTANTEAFF.

This clone was found once. V and J are TRBV2 and TRBJ2-7, with D possibly being TRBD2 (5 bases). V dropped 8 bases and J dropped 4 bases, with 9 bases sitting between them. The CDR3 has 11 amino acids. Germline values: CDR1 SNHLY, CDR2 FYNNEI. The chain's CDR3 is CASLREYEQYF. CDR3 sequence (DNA): TGTGCCAGCTTGAGGGAATACGAGCAGTACTTC.

J is TRBJ2-7 and V is TRBV28, with a weak D call TRBD1 (5 bases). CDR1 and CDR2 from the germline V gene are MDHEN and SYDVKM. V was shortened by 7 bases and J by 2 bases, with 12 bases between the two germline ends. This CDR3 contains 13 residues. CDR3 region: CASNLRGPYEQYF. The CDR3 DNA is TGTGCCAGCAACCTAAGGGGTCCCTACGAGCAGTACTTC.

The rearrangement links TRBV6-6 to TRBJ1-1; D gene uncertain. Germline assignment: CDR1 MNHNY and CDR2 SVGAGI (reference sequence). V was cut by 2 bases and J by 6 bases, with 10 bases left in between. The CDR3 sequence is 13 residues long. The CDR3 protein is CASSYGQQSEAFF. CDR3 DNA sequence: TGTGCCAGCAGTTACGGGCAGCAATCTGAAGCTTTCTTT.

The chain has TRBV19 and TRBJ1-6; D ambiguous. The V gene's germline CDR1 is LNHDA and CDR2 SQIVND (reference sequence). V lost 6 bases, J lost 1 base, and 10 bases lay in between. CDR3 length: 15 residues. DNA of the CDR3: TGTGCCAGTAGGATCGGGGAGTCCTATAATTCACCCCTCCACTTT. Amino acids: CASRIGESYNSPLHF.

The gene calls are TRBV15 and TRBJ2-3, with 16 bases that match TRBD2. V trimming: 4 bases; J trimming: 4 bases; junction bases outside the gene matches: 11. The CDR3 runs to 19 residues. Germline assignment: CDR1 LNHNV and CDR2 YYDKDF (reference sequence). The CDR3 reads CATSIPPGLAGGVSDTQYF. Written as DNA, the CDR3 is TGTGCCACCAGCATACCACCGGGACTAGCGGGAGGGGTTTCAGATACGCAGTATTTT.

This chain connects TRBV5-1 to TRBJ1-4; D gene unclear. The CDR3 length is 14 residues. The germline V and J ends were trimmed by 5 bases and 5 bases, with 13 bases remaining between them. The germline gives CDR1 SGHRS, CDR2 YFSETQ. The CDR3 DNA reads TGCGCCAGCAGGGAGACCCCCGGAAATGAAAAACTGTTTTTT. As protein: CASRETPGNEKLFF.

This chain uses TRBV10-1 with TRBJ2-2; D gene ambiguous. V was cut by 5 bases and J by 2 bases, with 9 bases left in between. The V gene's germline CDR1 is WNHNN and CDR2 SYGVQD (reference sequence). This CDR3 is 14 amino acids long. CDR3 amino acids: CASSTDFNTGELFF. The DNA for the CDR3 is TGCGCCAGCAGTACCGACTTCAACACCGGGGAGCTGTTTTTT.

This clone was detected ten times or more. V and J are TRBV11-2 and TRBJ1-1, with D perhaps matching TRBD1 (5 bases). The V gene lost 0 bases and the J gene lost 1 base, with 18 bases spanning the gap. The CDR3 is made up of 18 amino acids. Per the germline V gene, CDR1 is SGHAT and CDR2 is FQNNGV. CDR3 region: CASSLDNKFLGANTEAFF. CDR3 DNA sequence: TGTGCCAGCAGCTTAGATAATAAGTTCTTAGGGGCGAACACTGAAGCTTTCTTT.

V usage is TRBV7-9 and J usage is TRBJ1-3; D gene ambiguous. The CDR3 loop spans 15 amino acids. Looked up from germline, CDR1 is SEHNR and CDR2 is FQNEAQ (reference sequence). Trimming left V 1 base short and J 0 bases short, with 7 bases between. The DNA for the CDR3 is TGTGCCAGCAGCTTAGTGGCTAGCTCTGGAAACACCATATATTTT. This translates into CASSLVASSGNTIYF.

This chain uses TRBV2 with TRBJ1-5; D is perhaps TRBD1 (6 bases). Germline CDR1 SNHLY, CDR2 FYNNEI. The CDR3 consists of 13 residues. The V end lost 8 bases, the J end lost 9 bases, and 17 bases lay between the germline ends. The CDR3, as DNA: TGTGCCAGCGATTTAACAGGGCAAATGCCCCAGCATTTT. Residues: CASDLTGQMPQHF. The full variable domain, with the rest looked up from reference TRBV2 and TRBJ1-5, is EPEVTQTPSHQVTQMGQEVILRCVPISNHLYFYWYRQILGQKVEFLVSFYNNEISEKSEIFDDQFSVERPDGSNFTLKIRSTKLEDSAMYFCASDLTGQMPQHFGDGTRLSIL.

The chain links TRBV27 to TRBJ1-6; 12 nucleotides agree with TRBD1. The CDR3 has 14 amino acids. The V gene end was trimmed by 4 bases and the J gene end by 12 bases; junction bases not matched to a gene: 4. Germline loops: CDR1 MNHEY, CDR2 SMNVEV (reference sequence). The CDR3, as DNA: TGTGCCAGCAGTTACGGGACAGGGGGCATACCCCTCCACTTT. It encodes CASSYGTGGIPLHF.

This clone was counted a few times. This chain connects TRBV7-9 to TRBJ2-1; 7 bases agree with TRBD2. Germline assignment: CDR1 SEHNR and CDR2 FQNEAQ (reference sequence). After removal of 5 bases from V and 9 bases from J, the junction contained 10 bases not matched to a gene. The CDR3 has 14 residues. The CDR3 sequence: CASSTLTSGIEQFF. DNA for the CDR3: TGTGCCAGCAGCACCCTGACGAGCGGGATTGAGCAGTTCTTC.

This chain's CDR3 is CASSLVGQTYNEQFF. The CDR3 bases are TGTGCCAGCAGCTTAGTTGGACAGACTTACAATGAGCAGTTCTTC. The V call is TRBV11-2, the J call TRBJ2-1; a possible D gene is TRBD1 (6 bases). CDR3 length: 15 residues. V was cut by 1 base and J by 4 bases, with 11 bases left in between. The germline CDR1 and CDR2 sequences are SGHAT and FQNNGV.

This chain links TRBV6-5 with TRBJ2-7; 7 nucleotides line up with TRBD1. V trimming: 0 bases; J trimming: 6 bases; junction bases outside the gene matches: 5. This CDR3 spans 14 amino acids. Germline lookup yields CDR1 MNHEY and CDR2 SVGAGI. The chain's CDR3 is CASSYSKGGSEQYF. DNA for the CDR3: TGTGCCAGCAGTTACTCGAAAGGGGGCAGCGAGCAGTACTTC.

The chain uses TRBV5-6 and TRBJ2-7; 9 bases are shared with TRBD1. Germline CDR1 and CDR2: SGHDT and YYEEEE. The CDR3 runs 16 residues. J gave up 2 bases and V 2 bases, and 8 bases lay outside the gene matches. CDR3: CASSLRSTGGPYEQYF. The CDR3 DNA follows: TGTGCCAGCAGCTTAAGGTCGACAGGGGGACCCTACGAGCAGTACTTC.

The rearrangement links TRBV5-4 to TRBJ2-7, with D perhaps TRBD2 (6 bases). This CDR3 contains 14 residues. CDR1 SGHNT and CDR2 YYREEE come from the germline V gene (reference sequence). V lost 4 bases and J 3 bases, leaving 14 bases between the germline ends. The CDR3 spells CASSPTGSRYEQYF. Written as DNA, the CDR3 is TGTGCCAGCAGCCCTACCGGGAGTCGCTACGAGCAGTACTTC.

V gene TRBV29-1 combines with J gene TRBJ1-2; 8 bases align to TRBD1. CDR1 is SQVTM and CDR2 is ANQGSEA in the germline V gene. The V and J ends lost 4 bases and 0 bases, in that order; junction bases with no gene match: 1. CDR3 length: 13 amino acids. CDR3 nucleotide sequence: TGCAGCGTTGGGACAGGGTCTAACTATGGCTACACCTTC. Translation: CSVGTGSNYGYTF.

The table lists this clone with a few counts. The chain uses TRBV3-1 (or the pseudogene TRBV3-2) and TRBJ1-1; 7 nucleotides line up with TRBD1. CDR3 size: 15 residues. The J segment lost 7 bases and the V segment lost 1 base, leaving 9 bases of the junction unmatched. Germline values: CDR1 LGHDT, CDR2 YNNKEL (reference sequence). The CDR3 sequence: CASSQGRSDRDEAFF. Here the CDR3 DNA reads TGTGCCAGCAGCCAAGGAAGATCTGACAGGGATGAAGCTTTCTTT.

The chain uses TRBV5-1 and TRBJ2-2; D gene uncertain. V was shortened by 5 bases and J by 6 bases, with 8 bases between the two germline ends. CDR1 and CDR2 from the germline V gene are SGHRS and YFSETQ. The CDR3 covers 12 residues. The CDR3 coding sequence is TGCGCCAGCAGGTCCCCTTCCGGGGAGCTGTTTTTT. It codes for CASRSPSGELFF.

The chain carries TRBV6-5 and TRBJ2-3; tentatively, D is TRBD1 (6 bases). Between the trimmed V and J ends, which lost 6 bases and 4 bases, there was a span of 11 bases. In germline, CDR1 is MNHEY, CDR2 SVGAGI. This CDR3 spans 13 amino acids. The CDR3 sequence is CASSRDTADTQYF. The CDR3 nucleotides are TGTGCCAGCAGCCGGGACACAGCAGATACGCAGTATTTT.

This clone came up a few times. The CDR3 nucleotides are TGTGCCAGCCCCTCCGGACTCGACGAGCAGTACTTC. It is translated as CASPSGLDEQYF. J is TRBJ2-7 and V is TRBV21-1; the table calls TRBD2, which could not be checked here. TRBV21-1 is tagged as a pseudogene. The CDR3 covers 12 residues.

The rearrangement uses TRBV7-9 and TRBJ1-1, with D possibly matching TRBD1 (5 bases). The germline V gene encodes CDR1 SEHNR and CDR2 FQNEAQ (reference sequence). V was cut by 7 bases and J by 6 bases, with 18 bases left in between. There are 14 residues in the CDR3. In DNA, the CDR3 is TGTGCCAGCACCGACGTAGGGGTATGGGCTGAAGCTTTCTTT. Translating gives CASTDVGVWAEAFF. Full variable domain (remainder filled in from reference TRBV7-9 and TRBJ1-1): DTGVSQNPRHKITKRGQNVTFRCDPISEHNRLYWYRQTLGQGPEFLTYFQNEAQLEKSRLLSDRFSAERPKGSFSTLEIQRTEQGDSAMYLCASTDVGVWAEAFFGQGTRLTVV.

The chain uses TRBV5-6 and TRBJ1-6, with 9 positions matching TRBD1. Germline assignment: CDR1 SGHDT and CDR2 YYEEEE. There are 15 residues in the CDR3. Unmatched junction bases numbered 6, after V lost 4 bases and J lost 7 bases. The CDR3 protein is CASSRGTGRNSPLHF. CDR3 in DNA: TGTGCCAGCAGCCGAGGGACAGGGAGGAATTCACCCCTCCACTTT.

The rearrangement links TRBV11-3 to TRBJ2-1, with TRBD1 identical over 7 bases. This CDR3 has 15 residues. The V gene's germline CDR1 is SGHNT and CDR2 YENEEA. V shed 5 bases and J 6 bases; nucleotides not matched to a gene: 10. Written as DNA, the CDR3 is TGTGCCAGCAGCCCCAGTCGGACAGGTGGCAATGAGCAGTTCTTC. Residues: CASSPSRTGGNEQFF. Drawing the rest from reference TRBV11-3 and TRBJ2-1, the complete variable domain is EAGVVQSPRYKIIEKKQPVAFWCNPISGHNTLYWYLQNLGQGPELLIRYENEEAVDDSQLPKDRFSAERLKGVDSTLKIQPAELGDSAVYLCASSPSRTGGNEQFFGPGTRLTVL.